The present TCR beta chain was sequenced within a study of long-term antiretroviral therapy in people with HIV. Study-wide points: Post-treatment diversity went higher with ART but stayed below transplant donor controls. It was observed that HIV repertoires exhibited narrower CDR3 length ranges than controls.

The CDR3 is 16 residues long. Germline V gene data show CDR1 as LGHNA and CDR2 as YNFKEQ. V was trimmed by 0 bases and J by 1 base, leaving 9 bases between them. No donor had fewer than one pre-ART PBMC sample or fewer than two post-ART PBMC samples. About 1-10 million cryopreserved PBMC were held in samples before DNA extraction. In the case of this clone: The antigen remains undetermined.

This was the immunoSEQ v3.0 assay at survey level. Repertoires were generated with immunoSEQ multiplex PCR, while TCRdb's copy carries only in-frame clones and drops some. Of about 39,000 clones in the sample, more than 80% were seen once. The gene calls are TRBV4-2 and TRBJ2-2; D is unresolved. The sequencing here drew on unsorted PBMCs, taken 3.1 years after starting antiretroviral therapy. The TCR sequence derives from a woman aged 45-65 years with HIV. The CDR3 DNA is TGTGCCAGCAGCCAAGATGAAACGTGGAACACCGGGGAGCTGTTTTTT. As protein: CASSQDETWNTGELFF.